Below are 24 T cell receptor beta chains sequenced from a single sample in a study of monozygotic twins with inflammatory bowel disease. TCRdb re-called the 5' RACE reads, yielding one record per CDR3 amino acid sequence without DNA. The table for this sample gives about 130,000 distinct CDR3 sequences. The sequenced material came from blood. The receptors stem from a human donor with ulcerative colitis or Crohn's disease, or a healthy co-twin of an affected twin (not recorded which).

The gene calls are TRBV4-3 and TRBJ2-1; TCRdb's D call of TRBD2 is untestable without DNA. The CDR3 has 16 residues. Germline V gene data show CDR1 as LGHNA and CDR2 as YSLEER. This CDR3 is CASSQDIGGGPNEQFF.

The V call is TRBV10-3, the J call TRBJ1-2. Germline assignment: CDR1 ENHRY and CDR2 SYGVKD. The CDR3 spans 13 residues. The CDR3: CAISVDGDYGYTF.

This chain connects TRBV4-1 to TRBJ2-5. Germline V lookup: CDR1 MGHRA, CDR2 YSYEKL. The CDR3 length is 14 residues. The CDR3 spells CASSQPGLQETQYF.

The CDR3 protein is CASRVGGATEAFF. The chain couples TRBV6-5 to TRBJ1-1; TCRdb lists TRBD1, though no DNA is available to test this call. The CDR3 contains 13 residues. CDR1 and CDR2 from the germline V gene are MNHEY and SVGAGI.

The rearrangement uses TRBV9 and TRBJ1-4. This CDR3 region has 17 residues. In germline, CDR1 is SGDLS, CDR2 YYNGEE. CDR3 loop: CASSVVPRHATNEKLFF.

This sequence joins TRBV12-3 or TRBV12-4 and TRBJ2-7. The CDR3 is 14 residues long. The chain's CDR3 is CASSLGTISYEQYF.

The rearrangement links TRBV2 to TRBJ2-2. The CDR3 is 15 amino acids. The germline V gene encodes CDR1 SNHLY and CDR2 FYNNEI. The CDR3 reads CASSEVGQDAGELFF.

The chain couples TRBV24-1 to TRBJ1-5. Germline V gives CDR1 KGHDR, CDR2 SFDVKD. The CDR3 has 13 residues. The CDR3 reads CATSDRRNQPQHF.

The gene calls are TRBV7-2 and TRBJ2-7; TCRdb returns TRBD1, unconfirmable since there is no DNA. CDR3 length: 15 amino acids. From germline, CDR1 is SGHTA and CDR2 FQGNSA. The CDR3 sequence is CASSPGTGQPYEQYF.

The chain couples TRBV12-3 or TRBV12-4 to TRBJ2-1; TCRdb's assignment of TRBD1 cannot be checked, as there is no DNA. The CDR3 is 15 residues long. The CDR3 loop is CASSLNPQGVDEQFF.

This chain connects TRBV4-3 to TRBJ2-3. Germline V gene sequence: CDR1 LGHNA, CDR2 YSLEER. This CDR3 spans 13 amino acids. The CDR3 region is CASSQFGADTQYF.

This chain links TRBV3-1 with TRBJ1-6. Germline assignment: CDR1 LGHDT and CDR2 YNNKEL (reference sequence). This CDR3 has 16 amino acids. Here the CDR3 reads CASSQVRQLMGSPLHF.

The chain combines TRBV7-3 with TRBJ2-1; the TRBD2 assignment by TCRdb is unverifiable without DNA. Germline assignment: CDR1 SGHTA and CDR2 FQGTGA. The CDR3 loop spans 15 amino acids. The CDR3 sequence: CASSPVGTSRDEQFF.

The CDR3 sequence: CASSSRGRGNTIYF. The V gene is TRBV6-5, the J gene TRBJ1-3. The CDR3 is 14 residues long. Germline V gene sequence: CDR1 MNHEY, CDR2 SVGAGI.

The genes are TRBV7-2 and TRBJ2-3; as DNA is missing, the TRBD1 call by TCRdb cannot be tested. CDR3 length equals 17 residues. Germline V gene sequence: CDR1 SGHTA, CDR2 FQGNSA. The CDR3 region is CASRPSPGPPVTDTQYF.

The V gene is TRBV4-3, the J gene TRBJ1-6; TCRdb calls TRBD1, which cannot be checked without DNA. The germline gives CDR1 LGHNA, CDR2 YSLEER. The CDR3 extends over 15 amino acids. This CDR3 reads CASSRGTGGNSPLHF.

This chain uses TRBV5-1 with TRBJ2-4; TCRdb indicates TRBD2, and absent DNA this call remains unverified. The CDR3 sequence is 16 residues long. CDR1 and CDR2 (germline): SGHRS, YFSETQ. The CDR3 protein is CASSFTGTSGNNIQYF.

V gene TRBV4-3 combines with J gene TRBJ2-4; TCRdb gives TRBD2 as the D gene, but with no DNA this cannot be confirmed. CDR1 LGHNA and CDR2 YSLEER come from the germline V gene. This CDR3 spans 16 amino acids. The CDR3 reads CASSQDIGEIKNIQYF.

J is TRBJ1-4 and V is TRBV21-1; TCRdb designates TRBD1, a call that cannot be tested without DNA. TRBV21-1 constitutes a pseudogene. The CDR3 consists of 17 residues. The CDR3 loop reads CASRKKTPTGEHEKLFF.

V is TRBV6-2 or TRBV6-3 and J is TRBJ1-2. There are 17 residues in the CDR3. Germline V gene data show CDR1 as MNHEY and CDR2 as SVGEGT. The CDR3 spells CASSNQLLFPSNYGYTF.

The CDR3 spells CASSVGGGRTTYNEQFF. V gene TRBV9 combines with J gene TRBJ2-1. This CDR3 has 17 residues. From germline, CDR1 is SGDLS and CDR2 YYNGEE. Full variable domain (rest looked up from reference TRBV9 and TRBJ2-1): DSGVTQTPKHLITATGQRVTLRCSPRSGDLSVYWYQQSLDQGLQFLIQYYNGEERAKGNILERFSAQQFPDLHSELNLSSLELGDSALYFCASSVGGGRTTYNEQFFGPGTRLTVL.

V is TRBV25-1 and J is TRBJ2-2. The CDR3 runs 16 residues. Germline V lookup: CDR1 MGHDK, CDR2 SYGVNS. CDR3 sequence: CASSDKILSNTGELFF.

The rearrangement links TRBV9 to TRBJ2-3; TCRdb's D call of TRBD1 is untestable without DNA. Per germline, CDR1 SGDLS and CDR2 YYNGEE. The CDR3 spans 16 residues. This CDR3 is CASSIGWWPPTDTQYF.

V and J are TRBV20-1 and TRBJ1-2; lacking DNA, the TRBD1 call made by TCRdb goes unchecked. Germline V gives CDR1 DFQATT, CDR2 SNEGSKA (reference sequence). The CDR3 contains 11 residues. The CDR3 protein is CSATPGQDYTF.